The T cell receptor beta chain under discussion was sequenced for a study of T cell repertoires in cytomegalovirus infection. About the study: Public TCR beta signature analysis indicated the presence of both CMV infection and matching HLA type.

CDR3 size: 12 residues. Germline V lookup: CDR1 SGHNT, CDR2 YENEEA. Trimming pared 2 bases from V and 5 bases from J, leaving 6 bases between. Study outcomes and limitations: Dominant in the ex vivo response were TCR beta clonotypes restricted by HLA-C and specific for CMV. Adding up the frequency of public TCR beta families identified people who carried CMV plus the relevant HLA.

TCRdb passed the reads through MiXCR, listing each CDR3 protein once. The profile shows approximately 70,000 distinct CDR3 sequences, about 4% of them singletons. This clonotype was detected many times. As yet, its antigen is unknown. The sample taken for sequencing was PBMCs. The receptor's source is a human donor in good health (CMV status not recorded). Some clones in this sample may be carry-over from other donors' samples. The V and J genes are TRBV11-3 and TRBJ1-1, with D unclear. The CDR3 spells CASSLKETEAFF. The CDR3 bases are TGTGCCAGCAGCTTAAAGGAGACTGAAGCTTTCTTT.